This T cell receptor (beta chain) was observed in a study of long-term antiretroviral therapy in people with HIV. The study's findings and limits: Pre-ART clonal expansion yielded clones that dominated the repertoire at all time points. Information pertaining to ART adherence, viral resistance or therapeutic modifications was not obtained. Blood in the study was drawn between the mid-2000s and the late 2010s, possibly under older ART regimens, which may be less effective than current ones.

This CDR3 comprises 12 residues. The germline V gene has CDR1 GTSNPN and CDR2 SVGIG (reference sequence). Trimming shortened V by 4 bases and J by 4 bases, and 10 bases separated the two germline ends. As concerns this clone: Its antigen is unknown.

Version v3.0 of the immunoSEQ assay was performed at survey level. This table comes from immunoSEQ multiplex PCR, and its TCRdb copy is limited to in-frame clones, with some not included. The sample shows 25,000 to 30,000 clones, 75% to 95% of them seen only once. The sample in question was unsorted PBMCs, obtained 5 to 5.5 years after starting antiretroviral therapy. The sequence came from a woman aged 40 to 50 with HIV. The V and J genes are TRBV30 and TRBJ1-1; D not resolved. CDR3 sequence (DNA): TGTGCCTGGACATTCGGAGGCACTGAAGCTTTCTTT. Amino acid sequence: CAWTFGGTEAFF.